This T cell receptor (beta chain) was recovered during a study of cytotoxic CD8 clonotypes in ibrutinib-treated CLL. Findings of the study overall: Clonality was elevated at ibrutinib response and had returned toward baseline at progression.

CDR1 and CDR2 from the germline V gene are SGDLS and YYNGEE. V gave up 0 bases and J gave up 6 bases; unmatched junction bases: 10. CDR3 size: 16 residues. In the case of this clone: Its cognate antigen is unknown.

The assay was immunoSEQ multiplex PCR, and TCRdb's table has in-frame clones only and misses some. The sample lists 250,000 to 350,000 clones, 76% occurring once. This material consisted of PBMCs, taken at disease progression, from a patient treated with ibrutinib. The chain carries TRBV9 and TRBJ2-7, with 9 positions matching TRBD1. The sequence was obtained from a human donor with chronic lymphocytic leukemia. The CDR3 protein is CASSVGPPGQGGEQYF. CDR3 coding DNA: TGTGCCAGCAGCGTAGGGCCCCCGGGACAGGGAGGCGAGCAGTACTTC.